A selection of T cell receptor beta chains follows, all from one sample in a study of blood T cell repertoires in COVID-19. The table came from immunoSEQ multiplex PCR; TCRdb's copy has only in-frame clones and leaves some out. The table lists 200,000 to 250,000 clones, around 80% of them singletons. The sample taken for sequencing was peripheral blood. The receptors were gathered from a woman over 75 with COVID-19, enrolled during active disease. The CDR3 runs from the conserved cysteine through the conserved F or W. The D gene is left open where the match is weak. Clone size is stated in some rows and not others, as once, few, many or a class when expanded.

CDR3 protein: CASSLDAGGNTIYF
clone size: NA
J gene: TRBJ1-3
V gene: TRBV5-4
D gene: NA
CDR3 length: 14

CDR3 protein: CASSAGTATEAFF
clone size: NA
J gene: TRBJ1-1
V gene: TRBV25-1
D gene: TRBD1
CDR3 length: 13

CDR3 protein: CASSPRVEGTGELFF
clone size: once
J gene: TRBJ2-2
V gene: TRBV3-1/TRBV3-2
D gene: NA
CDR3 length: 15

CDR3 protein: CASSLTGASEKLFF
clone size: NA
J gene: TRBJ1-4
V gene: TRBV5-4
D gene: TRBD1
CDR3 length: 14

CDR3 protein: CATSDQRYSSYNEQFF
clone size: NA
J gene: TRBJ2-1
V gene: TRBV24-1
D gene: NA
CDR3 length: 16

CDR3 protein: CASSVGGQAREQYF
clone size: NA
J gene: TRBJ2-7
V gene: TRBV9
D gene: TRBD1
CDR3 length: 14

CDR3 protein: CASSLSSGLVTQYF
clone size: NA
J gene: TRBJ2-5
V gene: TRBV19
D gene: TRBD2
CDR3 length: 14

CDR3 protein: CASRPGQPNEKLFF
clone size: NA
J gene: TRBJ1-4
V gene: TRBV28
D gene: NA
CDR3 length: 14

CDR3 protein: CASAPQGVPYGYTF
clone size: NA
J gene: TRBJ1-2
V gene: TRBV5-1
D gene: TRBD1
CDR3 length: 14

CDR3 protein: CASSYSVTVTGELFF
clone size: NA
J gene: TRBJ2-2
V gene: TRBV6-5
D gene: NA
CDR3 length: 15

CDR3 protein: CASSQGSTGAFF
clone size: NA
J gene: TRBJ1-1
V gene: TRBV14
D gene: NA
CDR3 length: 12

CDR3 protein: CASRPPREGGEKLFF
clone size: NA
J gene: TRBJ1-4
V gene: TRBV28
D gene: NA
CDR3 length: 15

CDR3 protein: CASSLRQGKDAPPGYNSPLHF
clone size: NA
J gene: TRBJ1-6
V gene: TRBV19
D gene: TRBD1
CDR3 length: 21

CDR3 protein: CASSSGTANTEAFF
clone size: NA
J gene: TRBJ1-1
V gene: TRBV5-1
D gene: TRBD1
CDR3 length: 14

CDR3 protein: CASSYPVGDGYTF
clone size: NA
J gene: TRBJ1-2
V gene: TRBV12-3/TRBV12-4
D gene: NA
CDR3 length: 13

CDR3 protein: CASSLDGGGTNEKLFF
clone size: NA
J gene: TRBJ1-4
V gene: TRBV9
D gene: NA
CDR3 length: 16

CDR3 protein: CASSVDGGVENIQYF
clone size: NA
J gene: TRBJ2-4
V gene: TRBV9
D gene: TRBD2
CDR3 length: 15

CDR3 protein: CASRGGYNSPLHF
clone size: NA
J gene: TRBJ1-6
V gene: TRBV2
D gene: NA
CDR3 length: 13

CDR3 protein: CASSYETGGNGYTF
clone size: NA
J gene: TRBJ1-2
V gene: TRBV6-5
D gene: TRBD1
CDR3 length: 14

CDR3 protein: CASSLVGATTNEKLFF
clone size: NA
J gene: TRBJ1-4
V gene: TRBV27
D gene: NA
CDR3 length: 16

CDR3 protein: CASSVGQGPSYEQYF
clone size: NA
J gene: TRBJ2-7
V gene: TRBV9
D gene: TRBD1
CDR3 length: 15

CDR3 protein: CASSSGFPEAFF
clone size: NA
J gene: TRBJ1-1
V gene: TRBV6-5
D gene: NA
CDR3 length: 12